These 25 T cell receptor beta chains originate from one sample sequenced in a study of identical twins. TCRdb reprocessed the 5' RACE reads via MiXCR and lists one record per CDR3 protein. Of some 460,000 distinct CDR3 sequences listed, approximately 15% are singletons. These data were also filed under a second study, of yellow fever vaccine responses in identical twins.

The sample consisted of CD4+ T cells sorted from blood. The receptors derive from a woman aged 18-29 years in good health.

Here the CDR3 reads CASSAQDPNEQFF. DNA of the CDR3: TGTGCCAGCAGCGCCCAGGACCCGAATGAGCAGTTCTTC. V is TRBV21-1 and J is TRBJ2-1; whether TRBD1, the table's D call, matches the DNA was not checked. TRBV21-1 corresponds to a pseudogene. The CDR3 totals 13 residues.

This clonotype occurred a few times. CDR3 loop: CASSPEPSNTGELFF. CDR3 bases: TGTGCCAGCAGCCCGGAACCCTCGAACACCGGGGAGCTGTTTTTT. The chain joins TRBV7-2 to TRBJ2-2; D remains unclear. The CDR3 totals 15 residues. Trimming left V 5 bases short and J 0 bases short, with 10 bases between. Germline V gene lookup returns CDR1 SGHTA and CDR2 FQGNSA.

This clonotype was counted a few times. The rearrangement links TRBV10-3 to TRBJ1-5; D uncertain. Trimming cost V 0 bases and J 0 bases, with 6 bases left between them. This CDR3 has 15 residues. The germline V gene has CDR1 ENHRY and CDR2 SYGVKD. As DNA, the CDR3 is TGTGCCATCAGTGAGTCGTGGGGTAGCAATCAGCCCCAGCATTTT. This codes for CAISESWGSNQPQHF.

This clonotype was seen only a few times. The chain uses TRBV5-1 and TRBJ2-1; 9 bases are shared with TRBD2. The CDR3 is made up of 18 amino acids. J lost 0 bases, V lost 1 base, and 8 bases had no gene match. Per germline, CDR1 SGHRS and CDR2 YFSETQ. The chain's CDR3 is CASSLSVSAGGSYNEQFF. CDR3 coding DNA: TGCGCCAGCAGCTTGTCTGTCTCAGCGGGGGGCTCCTACAATGAGCAGTTCTTC.

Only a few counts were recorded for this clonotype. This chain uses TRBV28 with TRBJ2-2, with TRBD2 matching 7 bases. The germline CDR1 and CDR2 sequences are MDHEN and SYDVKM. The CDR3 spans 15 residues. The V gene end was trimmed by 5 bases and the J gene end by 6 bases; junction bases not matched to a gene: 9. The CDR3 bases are TGTGCCAGCAGTAGCGGGGCACCCGGGCCCGGGGAGCTGTTTTTT. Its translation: CASSSGAPGPGELFF. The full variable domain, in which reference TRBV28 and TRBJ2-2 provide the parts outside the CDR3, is DVKVTQSSRYLVKRTGEKVFLECVQDMDHENMFWYRQDPGLGLRLIYFSYDVKMKEKGDIPEGYSVSREKKERFSLILESASTNQTSMYLCASSSGAPGPGELFFGEGSRLTVL.

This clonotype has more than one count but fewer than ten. The CDR3 sequence: CATTWKRQYTGELFF. The CDR3 bases are TGTGCCACCACCTGGAAGCGACAATACACCGGGGAGCTGTTTTTT. This chain uses TRBV28 with TRBJ2-2; no firm D call. This CDR3 contains 15 residues. Between the trimmed V and J ends, which lost 10 bases and 3 bases, there was a span of 18 bases. Germline CDR1 reads MDHEN; CDR2 reads SYDVKM. Based on the CDR3 plus reference TRBV28 and TRBJ2-2, the full variable domain is DVKVTQSSRYLVKRTGEKVFLECVQDMDHENMFWYRQDPGLGLRLIYFSYDVKMKEKGDIPEGYSVSREKKERFSLILESASTNQTSMYLCATTWKRQYTGELFFGEGSRLTVL.

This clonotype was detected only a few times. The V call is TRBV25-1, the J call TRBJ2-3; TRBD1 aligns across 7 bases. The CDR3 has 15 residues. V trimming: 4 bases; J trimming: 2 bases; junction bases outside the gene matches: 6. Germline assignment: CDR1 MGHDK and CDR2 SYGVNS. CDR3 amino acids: CASSATTGTTDTQYF. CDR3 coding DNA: TGTGCCAGCAGTGCAACGACAGGGACCACAGATACGCAGTATTTT.

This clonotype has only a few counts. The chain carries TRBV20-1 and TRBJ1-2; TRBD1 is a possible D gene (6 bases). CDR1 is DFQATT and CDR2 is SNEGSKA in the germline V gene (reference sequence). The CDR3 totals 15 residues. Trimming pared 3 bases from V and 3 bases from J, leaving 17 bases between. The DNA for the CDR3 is TGCAGTGCTAGCAGAGATTACAGGGCCGACTATGGCTACACCTTC. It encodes CSASRDYRADYGYTF.

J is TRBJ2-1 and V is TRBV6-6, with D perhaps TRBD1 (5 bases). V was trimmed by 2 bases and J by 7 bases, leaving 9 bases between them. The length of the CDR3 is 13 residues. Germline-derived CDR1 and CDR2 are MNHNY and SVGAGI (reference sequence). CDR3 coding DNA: TGTGCCAGCAGTTACGCAGGGTGGAATGAGCAGTTCTTC. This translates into CASSYAGWNEQFF.

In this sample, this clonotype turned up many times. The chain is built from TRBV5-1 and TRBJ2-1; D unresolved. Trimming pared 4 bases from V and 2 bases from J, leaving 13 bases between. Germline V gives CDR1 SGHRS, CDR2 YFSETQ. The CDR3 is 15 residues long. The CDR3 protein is CASSPRADPYNEQFF. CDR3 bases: TGCGCCAGCAGCCCCCGGGCCGACCCCTACAATGAGCAGTTCTTC.

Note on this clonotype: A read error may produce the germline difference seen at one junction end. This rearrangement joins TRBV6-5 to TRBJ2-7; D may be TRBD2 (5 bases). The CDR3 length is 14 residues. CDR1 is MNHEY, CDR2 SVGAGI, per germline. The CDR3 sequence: CASSYSGGPYGQYF. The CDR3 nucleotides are TGTGCCAGCAGTTACAGTGGCGGGCCCTACGGGCAGTACTTC.

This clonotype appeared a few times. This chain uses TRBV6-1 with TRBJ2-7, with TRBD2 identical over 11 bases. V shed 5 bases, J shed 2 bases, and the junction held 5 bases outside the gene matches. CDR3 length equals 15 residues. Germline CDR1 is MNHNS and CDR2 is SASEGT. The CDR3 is CASSTPTSGAYEQYF. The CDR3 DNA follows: TGTGCCAGCAGTACACCGACTAGCGGGGCCTACGAGCAGTACTTC.

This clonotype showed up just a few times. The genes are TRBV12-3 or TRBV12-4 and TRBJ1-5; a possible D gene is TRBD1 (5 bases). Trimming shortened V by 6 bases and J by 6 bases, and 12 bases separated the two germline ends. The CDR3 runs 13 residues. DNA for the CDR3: TGTGCCAGCAGCCTAAAGGGGTCTCAGCCCCAGCATTTT. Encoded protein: CASSLKGSQPQHF.

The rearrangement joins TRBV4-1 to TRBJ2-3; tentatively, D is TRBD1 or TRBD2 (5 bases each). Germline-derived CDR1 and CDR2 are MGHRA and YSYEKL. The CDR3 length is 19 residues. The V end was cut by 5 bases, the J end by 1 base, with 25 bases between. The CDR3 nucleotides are TGCGCCAGCAGCGGACCCGGGACGCCTCGGCGATATCGCACAGATACGCAGTATTTT. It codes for CASSGPGTPRRYRTDTQYF.

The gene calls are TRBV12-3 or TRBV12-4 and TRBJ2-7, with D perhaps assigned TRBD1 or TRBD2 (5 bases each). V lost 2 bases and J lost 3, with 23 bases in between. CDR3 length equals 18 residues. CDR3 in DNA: TGTGCCAGCAGTTTACACTTCAGTCCGGGACGGGACGACTACGAGCAGTACTTC. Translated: CASSLHFSPGRDDYEQYF.

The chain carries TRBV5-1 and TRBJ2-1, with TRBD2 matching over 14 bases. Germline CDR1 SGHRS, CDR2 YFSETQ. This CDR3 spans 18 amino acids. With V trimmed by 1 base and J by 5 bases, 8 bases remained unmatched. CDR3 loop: CASSLPTSGGALHNEQFF. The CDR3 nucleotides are TGCGCCAGCAGCTTGCCGACTAGCGGGGGGGCGCTCCACAATGAGCAGTTCTTC.

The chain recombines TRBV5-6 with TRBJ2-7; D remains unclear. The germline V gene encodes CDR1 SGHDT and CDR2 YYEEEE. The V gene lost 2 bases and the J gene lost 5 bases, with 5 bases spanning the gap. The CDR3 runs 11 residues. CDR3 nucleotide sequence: TGTGCCAGCAGCTTCCATGACGAGCAGTACTTC. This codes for CASSFHDEQYF.

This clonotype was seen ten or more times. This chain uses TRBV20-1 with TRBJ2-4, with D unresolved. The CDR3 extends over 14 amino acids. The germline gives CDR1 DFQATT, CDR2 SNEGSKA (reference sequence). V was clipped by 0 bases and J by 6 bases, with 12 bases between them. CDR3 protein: CSARDSGFANIQYF. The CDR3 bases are TGCAGTGCTAGAGACTCTGGTTTTGCAAACATTCAGTACTTC.

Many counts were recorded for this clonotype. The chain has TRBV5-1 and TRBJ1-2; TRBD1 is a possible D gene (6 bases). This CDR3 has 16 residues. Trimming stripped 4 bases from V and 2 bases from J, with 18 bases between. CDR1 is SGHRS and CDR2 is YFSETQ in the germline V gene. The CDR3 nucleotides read TGCGCCAGCAGCCAAACTACCGGACAGCCGAACTATGGCTACACCTTC. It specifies CASSQTTGQPNYGYTF.

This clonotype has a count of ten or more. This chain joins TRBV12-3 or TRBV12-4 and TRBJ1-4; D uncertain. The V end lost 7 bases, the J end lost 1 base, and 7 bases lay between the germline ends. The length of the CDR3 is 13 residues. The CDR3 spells CASKSKTNEKLFF. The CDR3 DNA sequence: TGTGCCAGCAAGTCCAAAACTAATGAAAAACTGTTTTTT.

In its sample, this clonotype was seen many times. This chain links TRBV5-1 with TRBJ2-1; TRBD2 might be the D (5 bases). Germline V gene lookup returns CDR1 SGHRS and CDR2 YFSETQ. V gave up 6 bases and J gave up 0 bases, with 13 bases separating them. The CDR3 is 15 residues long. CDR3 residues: CASTRGASSYNEQFF. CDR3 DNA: TGCGCCAGCACCCGGGGTGCAAGCTCCTACAATGAGCAGTTCTTC.

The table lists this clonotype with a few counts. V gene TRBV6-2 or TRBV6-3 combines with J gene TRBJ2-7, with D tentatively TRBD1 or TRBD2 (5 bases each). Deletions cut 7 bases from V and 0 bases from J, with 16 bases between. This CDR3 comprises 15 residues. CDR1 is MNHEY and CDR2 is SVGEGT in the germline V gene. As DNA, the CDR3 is TGTGCCAGCACTTTAGGATGGGGGAGCTCCTACGAGCAGTACTTC. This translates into CASTLGWGSSYEQYF.

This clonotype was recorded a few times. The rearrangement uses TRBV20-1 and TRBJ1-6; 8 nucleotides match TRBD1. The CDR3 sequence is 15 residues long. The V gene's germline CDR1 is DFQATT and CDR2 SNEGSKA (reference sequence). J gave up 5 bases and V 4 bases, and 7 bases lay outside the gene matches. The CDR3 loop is CSAKGTGQNNSPLHF. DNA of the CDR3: TGCAGTGCTAAGGGGACAGGCCAGAATAATTCACCCCTCCACTTT.

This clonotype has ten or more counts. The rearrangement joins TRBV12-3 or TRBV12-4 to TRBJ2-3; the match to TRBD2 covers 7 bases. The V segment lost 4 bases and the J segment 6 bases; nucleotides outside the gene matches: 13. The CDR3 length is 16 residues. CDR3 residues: CASSSRDREARDTQYF. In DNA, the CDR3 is TGTGCCAGCAGTTCCAGGGACCGGGAGGCACGGGATACGCAGTATTTT.

CDR3 protein: CASSDGTSGGEGTDTQYF. As DNA, the CDR3 is TGTGCCAGCAGCGACGGGACTAGCGGGGGGGAGGGCACAGATACGCAGTATTTT. This chain connects TRBV4-2 to TRBJ2-3; 16 bases map to TRBD2. The ends lost 5 bases at V and 1 base at J; junction bases unmatched: 6. The length of the CDR3 is 18 residues. The V gene's germline CDR1 is LGHNA and CDR2 YNFKEQ.